One sample yielded the 25 T cell receptor beta chains listed below, sequenced in a study of identical twins. TCRdb re-analysed the 5' RACE reads in MiXCR, keeping a single row per CDR3 protein. The sample lists around 300,000 distinct CDR3 sequences; around 8.8% were seen once. The sample was also linked to a second study, of yellow fever vaccine responses in identical twins.

The sample comprised memory (CD45RO+) T cells sorted from blood. The source of these receptors is a woman aged 18-29 years in good health.

Turning to this clonotype: A much larger clone lies a single base off, so this may be a read error. The V and J genes are TRBV20-1 and TRBJ2-3; a possible D gene is TRBD2 (5 bases). CDR1 DFQATT and CDR2 SNEGSKA come from the germline V gene (reference sequence). Trimming left V 5 bases short and J 4 bases short, with 19 bases between. The CDR3 spans 15 residues. The CDR3 reads CSASPPGSEADTQYF. In DNA, the CDR3 is TGCAGTGCTTCCCCACCGGGATCTGAGGCAGATACGCAGTATTTT.

This clonotype has a handful of counts. This sequence joins TRBV5-1 and TRBJ2-1; TRBD2 agrees at 7 bases. CDR3 length equals 15 residues. Germline lookup yields CDR1 SGHRS and CDR2 YFSETQ. With V trimmed by 3 bases and J by 3 bases, 6 bases remained unmatched. CDR3 protein: CASSSTGTNYNEQFF. In DNA form, the CDR3 reads TGCGCCAGCAGCTCAACCGGGACTAACTACAATGAGCAGTTCTTC.

This clonotype was seen many times. The rearrangement joins TRBV5-6 to TRBJ1-1; D is undetermined. Germline-derived CDR1 and CDR2 are SGHDT and YYEEEE. Trimming shortened V by 0 bases and J by 4 bases, and 10 bases separated the two germline ends. This CDR3 spans 14 amino acids. CDR3 residues: CASSLDHMGTEAFF. The CDR3 nucleotides are TGTGCCAGCAGCTTGGATCATATGGGCACTGAAGCTTTCTTT. The full variable domain, with the rest looked up from reference TRBV5-6 and TRBJ1-1, is DAGVTQSPTHLIKTRGQQVTLRCSPKSGHDTVSWYQQALGQGPQFIFQYYEEEERQRGNFPDRFSGHQFPNYSSELNVNALLLGDSALYLCASSLDHMGTEAFFGQGTRLTVV.

The rearrangement joins TRBV20-1 to TRBJ2-7; 7 bases line up with TRBD2. V lost 7 bases to trimming and J lost 3 bases; unmatched junction nucleotides: 6. The CDR3 is 12 residues long. Per germline, CDR1 DFQATT and CDR2 SNEGSKA (reference sequence). The CDR3 bases are TGCAGTGGACGAACTAGCGACTACGAGCAGTACTTC. This encodes CSGRTSDYEQYF.

The table lists this clonotype with many counts. J is TRBJ2-4 and V is TRBV3-1; 8 positions agree with TRBD2. V lost 4 bases, J lost 7 bases, and 15 bases stayed unmatched. Germline CDR1 is LGHDT and CDR2 is YNNKEL (reference sequence). CDR3 size: 17 residues. For the CDR3, the DNA is TGTGCCAGCAGCCTCTATCGGAATAGCGGGACGGGGAACATTCAGTACTTC. Amino acids: CASSLYRNSGTGNIQYF.

V and J are TRBV12-3 or TRBV12-4 and TRBJ1-5, with TRBD1 as a possible D gene (6 bases). V was trimmed by 6 bases and J by 6 bases, leaving 18 bases between them. The CDR3 length is 15 residues. The CDR3 region has the DNA TGTGCCAGCAGACCACAGGGAGTAAGGTTTCAGCCCCAGCATTTT. Its translation: CASRPQGVRFQPQHF.

The chain combines TRBV12-3 or TRBV12-4 with TRBJ2-6; tentatively, D is TRBD1 (5 bases). This CDR3 contains 15 residues. Trimming removed 6 bases from V and 0 bases from J, with 9 bases in between. The CDR3 loop reads CASREQVSGANVLTF. Here the CDR3 DNA reads TGTGCCAGCAGGGAACAGGTCTCTGGGGCCAACGTCCTGACTTTC.

In its sample, this clonotype was seen a few times. This rearrangement joins TRBV18 to TRBJ2-7; D gene unclear. Germline CDR1 KGHSH, CDR2 LQKENI. V lost 2 bases and J lost 2, with 10 bases in between. This CDR3 region has 14 residues. DNA of the CDR3: TGTGCCAGCTCACCATTTGACAAGACCTACGAGCAGTACTTC. It encodes CASSPFDKTYEQYF. The entire variable domain, with the rest obtained from reference TRBV18 and TRBJ2-7, is as follows: NAGVMQNPRHLVRRRGQEARLRCSPMKGHSHVYWYRQLPEEGLKFMVYLQKENIIDESGMPKERFSAEFPKEGPSILRIQQVVRGDSAAYFCASSPFDKTYEQYFGPGTRLTVT.

The chain carries TRBV2 and TRBJ2-5; 10 nucleotides align to TRBD2. J lost 5 bases, V lost 7 bases, and 7 bases had no gene match. The CDR3 has 14 amino acids. Germline lookup yields CDR1 SNHLY and CDR2 FYNNEI. CDR3 sequence reads: CASTAGGPGETQYF. CDR3 sequence (DNA): TGTGCCAGCACAGCGGGAGGGCCAGGGGAGACCCAGTACTTC.

This clonotype was observed a few times. The rearrangement uses TRBV21-1 and TRBJ1-1. TRBV21-1 is a pseudogene locus. CDR3 size: 12 residues. CDR3 in DNA: TGTGCCAGCAGCAAAGGGGACACTGAAGCTTTCTTT. Its protein product is CASSKGDTEAFF.

This clonotype was observed a few times. The V and J genes are TRBV7-9 and TRBJ2-1; TRBD1 or TRBD2 may be the D gene (5 bases each). CDR3 length: 15 residues. CDR1 and CDR2 from the germline V gene are SEHNR and FQNEAQ (reference sequence). Trimming removed 5 bases from V and 6 bases from J, with 17 bases in between. The CDR3 DNA reads as TGTGCCAGCAGCCCCGACCGCCCTGGGGGCAATGAGCAGTTCTTC. The encoded protein is CASSPDRPGGNEQFF.

The chain is built from TRBV6-5 and TRBJ2-3, with D perhaps matching TRBD1 (6 bases). The V and J ends lost 2 bases and 4 bases respectively, with 7 bases between them. The CDR3 contains 13 residues. Germline values: CDR1 MNHEY, CDR2 SVGAGI. The CDR3 DNA reads as TGTGCCAGCAGTTACGCAGGGGCAGATACGCAGTATTTT. Translated: CASSYAGADTQYF.

This chain connects TRBV20-1 to TRBJ2-1, with D tentatively TRBD2 (5 bases). V lost 6 bases to trimming and J lost 5 bases, with 17 bases between them. Germline loops: CDR1 DFQATT, CDR2 SNEGSKA (reference sequence). The CDR3 loop spans 14 amino acids. The CDR3 DNA reads as TGCAGTGCCGTCGGGCTGCGGCGGGACAATGAGCAGTTCTTC. Protein: CSAVGLRRDNEQFF.

With regard to this clonotype: A much larger clone lies one base from this, so it may be a read error. The chain has TRBV3-1 and TRBJ2-3; no firm D call. Looked up from germline, CDR1 is LGHDT and CDR2 is YNNKEL (reference sequence). This CDR3 has 17 residues. The CDR3 DNA is TGTGCCAGCACCCAAAGCGACAAGCCTACTAGCACAGATACGCAGTATTTT. This gives the protein CASTQSDKPTSTDTQYF.

This clonotype was seen ten or more times. The chain joins TRBV12-3 or TRBV12-4 to TRBJ1-1; TRBD1 matches 11 bases. The CDR3 extends over 15 amino acids. After removal of 3 bases from V and 6 bases from J, the junction contained 6 bases not matched to a gene. CDR3 residues: CASSFSGQGAAEAFF. CDR3 coding DNA: TGTGCCAGCAGTTTCTCAGGACAGGGGGCAGCTGAAGCTTTCTTT.

The V call is TRBV6-1, the J call TRBJ2-5; TRBD1 is a possible D gene (5 bases). CDR3 length equals 16 residues. Germline V gene data show CDR1 as MNHNS and CDR2 as SASEGT. V was trimmed by 6 bases and J by 3 bases, leaving 20 bases between them. The CDR3 nucleotides read TGTGCCAGCAGGCCATGGGGCAGGGTGGGCGAAGAGACCCAGTACTTC. Amino acids: CASRPWGRVGEETQYF.

This clonotype has a handful of counts. The V gene is TRBV28, the J gene TRBJ2-7; 14 bases are shared with TRBD2. The CDR3 length is 19 residues. The V and J ends lost 5 bases and 4 bases, in that order; junction bases with no gene match: 16. The germline V gene has CDR1 MDHEN and CDR2 SYDVKM. The CDR3 loop is CASSPDRLAGGVRLYEQYF. CDR3 coding DNA: TGTGCCAGCAGTCCCGACCGACTAGCGGGAGGGGTTAGGCTTTACGAGCAGTACTTC.

On this clonotype: The CDR3 end shows no conserved phenylalanine or tryptophan, and so a read error is likely. The chain couples TRBV5-1 to TRBJ2-1, with D possibly matching TRBD2 (6 bases). This CDR3 comprises 15 residues. Trimming removed 4 bases from V and 7 bases from J, with 18 bases in between. Germline V CDR1 and CDR2: SGHRS, YFSETQ. The CDR3 DNA is TGCGCCAGCAGCAACGGGTTTCCTGGGGGGAATGAGCAGTTCCTC. Protein: CASSNGFPGGNEQFL.

Only a few counts were recorded for this clonotype. The gene calls are TRBV4-2 and TRBJ1-5; D gene ambiguous. CDR3 length equals 15 residues. Per germline, CDR1 LGHNA and CDR2 YNFKEQ. The germline V and J ends were trimmed by 0 bases and 0 bases, with 6 bases remaining between them. CDR3 amino acids: CASSQEQYSNQPQHF. DNA for the CDR3: TGTGCCAGCAGCCAAGAGCAGTATAGCAATCAGCCCCAGCATTTT.

The chain couples TRBV28 to TRBJ2-7; D gene uncertain. The germline gives CDR1 MDHEN, CDR2 SYDVKM. V shed 3 bases and J shed 6 bases, with 15 bases lying between them. The CDR3 extends over 14 amino acids. CDR3 nucleotides: TGTGCCAGCAGTTTCAGGACGGTGGCCGCCGAGCAGTACTTC. Translating it yields CASSFRTVAAEQYF. Together with reference TRBV28 and TRBJ2-7, the CDR3 gives the full variable domain: DVKVTQSSRYLVKRTGEKVFLECVQDMDHENMFWYRQDPGLGLRLIYFSYDVKMKEKGDIPEGYSVSREKKERFSLILESASTNQTSMYLCASSFRTVAAEQYFGPGTRLTVT.

This clonotype was found a few times. The chain employs TRBV12-3 or TRBV12-4 and TRBJ2-1; D remains ambiguous. This CDR3 region has 14 residues. The germline V and J ends were trimmed by 7 bases and 0 bases, with 10 bases remaining between them. The CDR3 sequence is CASTGGRSYNEQFF. The CDR3 DNA reads as TGTGCCAGCACTGGCGGCCGCTCCTACAATGAGCAGTTCTTC.

This clonotype occurred many times. This sequence joins TRBV6-5 and TRBJ2-3, with D possibly TRBD1 on 5 matching bases. The CDR3 covers 17 residues. V lost 2 bases to trimming and J lost 0 bases, with 15 bases between them. Germline lookup yields CDR1 MNHEY and CDR2 SVGAGI. The CDR3 reads CASSYDAGLISTDTQYF. The CDR3 bases are TGTGCCAGCAGTTACGACGCAGGGTTAATTAGCACAGATACGCAGTATTTT.

This clonotype came up many times. The chain carries TRBV6-1 and TRBJ1-5; D gene unclear. Between the trimmed V and J ends, which lost 7 bases and 2 bases, there was a span of 12 bases. There are 14 residues in the CDR3. Germline CDR1 MNHNS, CDR2 SASEGT. CDR3 bases: TGTGCCAGCACTAGCCAGGCTGGCAATCAGCCCCAGCATTTT. This sequence encodes CASTSQAGNQPQHF.

The chain couples TRBV4-2 to TRBJ2-1; 16 nucleotides match TRBD2. Germline-derived CDR1 and CDR2 are LGHNA and YNFKEQ. The CDR3 is 22 amino acids. J was trimmed by 1 base and V by 0 bases; bases with no gene match: 12. CDR3 DNA: TGTGCCAGCAGCCAAGACCAAATAGTGGGACTAGCGGGAGGGGGATCCTACAATGAGCAGTTCTTC. Its translation is CASSQDQIVGLAGGGSYNEQFF.

This clonotype was recorded at least ten times. This chain joins TRBV29-1 and TRBJ1-1, with D maybe TRBD1 (6 bases). Trimming stripped 7 bases from V and 8 bases from J, with 11 bases between. CDR1 and CDR2 from the germline V gene are SQVTM and ANQGSEA. This CDR3 contains 10 residues. The DNA for the CDR3 is TGCAGCGGATCCACAGGGGAAGCTTTCTTT. Translating it yields CSGSTGEAFF.